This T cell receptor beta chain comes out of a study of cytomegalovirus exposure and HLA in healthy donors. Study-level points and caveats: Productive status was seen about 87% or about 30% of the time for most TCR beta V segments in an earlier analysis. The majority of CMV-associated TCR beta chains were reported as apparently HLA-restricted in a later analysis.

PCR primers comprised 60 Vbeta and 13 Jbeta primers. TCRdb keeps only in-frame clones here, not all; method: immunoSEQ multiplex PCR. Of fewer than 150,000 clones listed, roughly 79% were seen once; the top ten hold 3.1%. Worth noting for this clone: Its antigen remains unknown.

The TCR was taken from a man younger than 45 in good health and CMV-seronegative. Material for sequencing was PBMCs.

Written as DNA, the CDR3 is TGTGCCAGCAGCCAACAGGGGGCGTACCAGGGTGAAGCTTTCTTT. Amino acids: CASSQQGAYQGEAFF. V and J are TRBV7-8 and TRBJ1-1; 9 bases fit TRBD1. Germline CDR1 and CDR2: SGHVS and FQNEAQ. Germline trimming cut 5 bases from V and 7 bases from J; bases unmatched to any gene: 11. The CDR3 totals 15 residues.